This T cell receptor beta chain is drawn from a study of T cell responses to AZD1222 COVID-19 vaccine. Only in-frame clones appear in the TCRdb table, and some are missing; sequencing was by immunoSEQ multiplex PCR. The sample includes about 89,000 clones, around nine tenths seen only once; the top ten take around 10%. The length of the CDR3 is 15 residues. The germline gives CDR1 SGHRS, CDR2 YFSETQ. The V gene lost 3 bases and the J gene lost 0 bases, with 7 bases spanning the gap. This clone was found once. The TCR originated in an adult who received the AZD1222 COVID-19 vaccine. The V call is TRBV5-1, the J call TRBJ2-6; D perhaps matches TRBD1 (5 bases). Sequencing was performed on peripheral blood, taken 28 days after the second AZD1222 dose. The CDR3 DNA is TGCGCCAGCAGCTCCGACAGCTCTGGGGCCAACGTCCTGACTTTC. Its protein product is CASSSDSSGANVLTF.